These 28 T cell receptor beta chains were sequenced from one sample in a study of blood T cell repertoires in COVID-19 (dated by TCRdb to 2018 to 2021). Libraries were constructed by the immunoSEQ multiplex PCR assay. Not all clones reach the TCRdb copy of this immuneACCESS table, which keeps in-frame sequences only. Checked studies attribute under half of the gap to unresolved V genes and leave the rest unexplained. The sample yields 350,000 to 400,000 clones; more than 75% were counted once. Roughly 3% of the sample is in the top ten clones. Sequenced: PBMCs or T cells enriched from blood (not recorded which). Every receptor here comes from a woman younger than 45 who had recovered from COVID-19.

The chain uses TRBV7-3 and TRBJ2-1; 10 nucleotides align to TRBD2. Trimming removed 5 bases from V and 4 bases from J; junction bases left unmatched: 5. The V gene's germline CDR1 is SGHTA and CDR2 FQGTGA. The CDR3 has 15 amino acids. In DNA, the CDR3 is TGTGCCAGCAGCCCCGGACTAGCGGCGTACAATGAGCAGTTCTTC. It specifies CASSPGLAAYNEQFF.

This clone has a single count. V usage is TRBV2 and J usage is TRBJ2-4; D is undetermined. Between the trimmed V and J ends, which lost 3 bases and 8 bases, there was a span of 14 bases. The CDR3 contains 14 residues. The germline CDR1 and CDR2 sequences are SNHLY and FYNNEI. DNA of the CDR3: TGTGCCAGCAGTGATAGAACTCCTCGGGACATTCAGTACTTC. It yields the protein CASSDRTPRDIQYF.

The chain has TRBV27 and TRBJ1-2; D gene uncertain. The CDR3 totals 14 residues. Germline CDR1 and CDR2: MNHEY and SMNVEV (reference sequence). Trimming took 5 bases from V and 0 from J, leaving 10 bases between them. The CDR3 reads CASSPRVANYGYTF. The CDR3 nucleotides read TGTGCCAGCAGTCCGCGGGTAGCTAACTATGGCTACACCTTC.

The chain employs TRBV25-1 and TRBJ2-1, with 7 bases aligning to TRBD2. The length of the CDR3 is 15 residues. V shed 1 base and J 8 bases; nucleotides not matched to a gene: 8. Per the germline V gene, CDR1 is MGHDK and CDR2 is SYGVNS. The CDR3 loop reads CASSELGTSEDEQFF. In nucleotides, the CDR3 is TGTGCCAGCAGTGAATTAGGAACTAGCGAAGATGAGCAGTTCTTC. The whole variable domain, remainder taken from reference TRBV25-1 and TRBJ2-1, is EADIYQTPRYLVIGTGKKITLECSQTMGHDKMYWYQQDPGMELHLIHYSYGVNSTEKGDLSSESTVSRIRTEHFPLTLESARPSHTSQYLCASSELGTSEDEQFFGPGTRLTVL.

The gene calls are TRBV29-1 and TRBJ2-7; 10 bases are shared with TRBD2. The length of the CDR3 is 12 residues. CDR1 is SQVTM, CDR2 ANQGSEA, per germline. V trimming: 6 bases; J trimming: 9 bases; junction bases outside the gene matches: 8. CDR3 bases: TGCAGCGTCCTAGCGGGAGTGGATGGGCAGTACTTC. As protein: CSVLAGVDGQYF.

V is TRBV5-1 and J is TRBJ2-1; the D gene is possibly TRBD2 (5 bases). The CDR3 has 15 residues. Germline V CDR1 and CDR2: SGHRS, YFSETQ. Trimming removed 0 bases at V and 2 bases at J, with 9 bases between. CDR3 DNA sequence: TGCGCCAGCAGCTTGGATCTAGCCCCCTACAATGAGCAGTTCTTC. As protein: CASSLDLAPYNEQFF.

V is TRBV7-9 and J is TRBJ1-1, with unresolved D. This CDR3 has 13 residues. V lost 6 bases and J 1 base, leaving 9 bases between the germline ends. Germline V gene lookup returns CDR1 SEHNR and CDR2 FQNEAQ (reference sequence). The CDR3 coding sequence is TGTGCCAGCAGTCCACGCAGGAACACTGAAGCTTTCTTT. As protein: CASSPRRNTEAFF.

This rearrangement joins TRBV5-6 to TRBJ1-2, with a weak D call TRBD1 (5 bases). The V gene's germline CDR1 is SGHDT and CDR2 YYEEEE. The CDR3 loop spans 15 amino acids. V lost 0 bases to trimming and J lost 4 bases, with 13 bases between them. The CDR3 DNA sequence: TGTGCCAGCAGCTTGGTGGACACCCCTGGCTATGGCTACACCTTC. Translated: CASSLVDTPGYGYTF.

This clone was seen a single time. V gene TRBV6-1 combines with J gene TRBJ1-3; 9 nucleotides align to TRBD1. The V segment lost 3 bases and the J segment 8 bases; nucleotides outside the gene matches: 11. Germline CDR1 is MNHNS and CDR2 is SASEGT. The CDR3 is 16 amino acids. CDR3 in DNA: TGTGCCAGCAGTGACCACAGGGGGCCCGCCGGGGACACCATATATTTT. It is translated as CASSDHRGPAGDTIYF.

The chain has TRBV28 and TRBJ1-1, with a possible D match to TRBD1 (6 bases). In germline, CDR1 is MDHEN, CDR2 SYDVKM. The CDR3 is 15 residues long. V was clipped by 0 bases and J by 0 bases, with 8 bases between them. Written as DNA, the CDR3 is TGTGCCAGCAGTTTATGGGGGGCGATGAACACTGAAGCTTTCTTT. This encodes CASSLWGAMNTEAFF. Together with reference TRBV28 and TRBJ1-1, the CDR3 gives the full variable domain: DVKVTQSSRYLVKRTGEKVFLECVQDMDHENMFWYRQDPGLGLRLIYFSYDVKMKEKGDIPEGYSVSREKKERFSLILESASTNQTSMYLCASSLWGAMNTEAFFGQGTRLTVV.

The chain joins TRBV27 to TRBJ1-3; TRBD1 agrees at 7 bases. Germline V gene data show CDR1 as MNHEY and CDR2 as SMNVEV (reference sequence). V dropped 0 bases and J dropped 0; count of bases not matched to a gene: 8. The CDR3 has 18 residues. CDR3 residues: CASSLSWGTAISGNTIYF. CDR3 DNA: TGTGCCAGCAGTTTATCATGGGGGACAGCGATCTCTGGAAACACCATATATTTT.

The CDR3 DNA is TGTGCCAGCAGTCTCGATCAGGAGTACAGGAATGAGCAGTTCTTC. It specifies CASSLDQEYRNEQFF. The chain couples TRBV27 to TRBJ2-1; a weak D match, TRBD1 (5 bases). The CDR3 runs to 15 residues. Germline V lookup: CDR1 MNHEY, CDR2 SMNVEV (reference sequence). The germline V and J ends were trimmed by 5 bases and 7 bases, with 18 bases remaining between them.

This clone showed up just a few times. The chain recombines TRBV19 with TRBJ1-5; 8 bases are a match to TRBD1. The germline CDR1 and CDR2 sequences are LNHDA and SQIVND (reference sequence). The CDR3 consists of 14 residues. After removal of 8 bases from V and 2 bases from J, the junction contained 5 bases not matched to a gene. CDR3 sequence: CASRKTGGNQPQHF. CDR3 DNA sequence: TGTGCCAGTCGGAAGACAGGGGGCAATCAGCCCCAGCATTTT.

The chain combines TRBV7-3 with TRBJ2-7; 11 bases line up with TRBD1. The CDR3 is 16 amino acids. V was clipped by 0 bases and J by 0 bases; unmatched bases: 1. Germline CDR1 SGHTA, CDR2 FQGTGA. The CDR3, as DNA: TGTGCCAGCAGCTTAACCGGGACAGGGGGCTCCTACGAGCAGTACTTC. Protein sequence: CASSLTGTGGSYEQYF.

The chain uses TRBV28 and TRBJ2-2; no definite D call. This CDR3 has 17 amino acids. V lost 5 bases and J 2 bases, leaving 18 bases between the germline ends. Per germline, CDR1 MDHEN and CDR2 SYDVKM. In DNA, the CDR3 is TGTGCCAGCAGTGCCGAGACTCCCTGGTTTAACACCGGGGAGCTGTTTTTT. Amino acids: CASSAETPWFNTGELFF.

The chain couples TRBV27 to TRBJ2-6; D is unclear. The germline gives CDR1 MNHEY, CDR2 SMNVEV (reference sequence). The CDR3 loop spans 13 amino acids. Trimming left V 6 bases short and J 4 bases short, with 7 bases between. DNA of the CDR3: TGTGCCAGCAGCGTTGTGGGGGCCAACGTCCTGACTTTC. Protein product: CASSVVGANVLTF.

The chain uses TRBV11-1 and TRBJ2-1, with 12 positions matching TRBD2. The CDR3 is 16 residues long. The V and J ends lost 5 bases and 8 bases, in that order; junction bases with no gene match: 10. The germline gives CDR1 SGHAT, CDR2 FQDESV (reference sequence). CDR3 amino acids: CASSIIGTSGFDEQFF. For the CDR3, the DNA is TGTGCCAGCAGCATCATCGGGACTAGCGGGTTCGATGAGCAGTTCTTC. Complete variable domain (other parts from reference TRBV11-1 and TRBJ2-1): EAEVAQSPRYKITEKSQAVAFWCDPISGHATLYWYRQILGQGPELLVQFQDESVVDDSQLPKDRFSAERLKGVDSTLKIQPAELGDSAMYLCASSIIGTSGFDEQFFGPGTRLTVL.

V usage is TRBV15 and J usage is TRBJ2-3; no reliable D call. V was pared by 5 bases and J by 2 bases, with 14 bases between. The CDR3 runs to 15 residues. In germline, CDR1 is LNHNV, CDR2 YYDKDF (reference sequence). The CDR3 reads CATSGLRILTDTQYF. The CDR3 DNA reads as TGTGCCACCAGCGGTCTCAGGATTCTCACAGATACGCAGTATTTT.

A few counts support this clone. The V and J genes are TRBV7-9 and TRBJ2-2, with a weak D call TRBD1 (6 bases). Germline V gene lookup returns CDR1 SEHNR and CDR2 FQNEAQ (reference sequence). The CDR3 totals 15 residues. Between the trimmed V and J ends, which lost 3 bases and 6 bases, there was a span of 14 bases. The CDR3 is CASSFRTGSAGELFF. CDR3 DNA: TGTGCCAGCAGCTTCCGAACAGGGAGTGCCGGGGAGCTGTTTTTT.

The chain joins TRBV27 to TRBJ1-2; D gene ambiguous. The CDR3 runs 13 residues. V shed 6 bases and J shed 1 base, with 9 bases lying between them. Germline CDR1 and CDR2: MNHEY and SMNVEV (reference sequence). CDR3 coding DNA: TGTGCCAGCAGACCCGGGTATAACTATGGCTACACCTTC. Encoded protein: CASRPGYNYGYTF.

This rearrangement joins TRBV14 to TRBJ2-5, with D tentatively TRBD1 (6 bases). Germline CDR1 reads SGHDN; CDR2 reads FVKESK. The CDR3 length is 16 residues. Trimming shortened V by 3 bases and J by 5 bases, and 19 bases separated the two germline ends. The CDR3 DNA sequence: TGTGCCAGCAGCCACCAACAGGGTCGTGGGGTCGAGACCCAGTACTTC. As protein: CASSHQQGRGVETQYF. Full variable domain (missing parts from reference TRBV14 and TRBJ2-5): EAGVTQFPSHSVIEKGQTVTLRCDPISGHDNLYWYRRVMGKEIKFLLHFVKESKQDESGMPNNRFLAERTGGTYSTLKVQPAELEDSGVYFCASSHQQGRGVETQYFGPGTRLLVL.

The chain has TRBV28 and TRBJ1-4; D is possibly TRBD1 (6 bases). Between the trimmed V and J ends, which lost 7 bases and 5 bases, there was a span of 14 bases. The CDR3 totals 14 residues. The germline CDR1 and CDR2 sequences are MDHEN and SYDVKM. The DNA of the CDR3 is TGTGCCAGCATTGCAGGGGTCGGAAATGAAAAACTGTTTTTT. Translating gives CASIAGVGNEKLFF. The variable domain in full, completed from reference TRBV28 and TRBJ1-4, reads DVKVTQSSRYLVKRTGEKVFLECVQDMDHENMFWYRQDPGLGLRLIYFSYDVKMKEKGDIPEGYSVSREKKERFSLILESASTNQTSMYLCASIAGVGNEKLFFGSGTQLSVL.

The chain links TRBV11-2 to TRBJ2-1, with 12 positions matching TRBD2. Germline V gene sequence: CDR1 SGHAT, CDR2 FQNNGV. This CDR3 is 15 amino acids long. V trimming: 1 base; J trimming: 12 bases; junction bases outside the gene matches: 7. The chain's CDR3 is CASSLGLAGGPRQFF. The CDR3, as DNA: TGTGCCAGCAGCTTAGGTCTAGCGGGAGGGCCCAGGCAGTTCTTC.

This clone occurred a few times. The chain recombines TRBV28 with TRBJ2-1, with D tentatively TRBD2 (6 bases). The ends were cut back, 4 bases at V and 7 bases at J, with 14 bases in the middle. This CDR3 is 14 amino acids long. CDR1 and CDR2 (germline): MDHEN, SYDVKM. The CDR3 sequence: CASSSWTIGNEQFF. CDR3 DNA sequence: TGTGCCAGCAGTTCGTGGACTATTGGGAATGAGCAGTTCTTC.

The rearrangement joins TRBV27 to TRBJ2-6; 7 bases are shared with TRBD1. V shed 5 bases, J shed 0 bases, and the junction held 10 bases outside the gene matches. Germline V gives CDR1 MNHEY, CDR2 SMNVEV (reference sequence). The CDR3 covers 18 residues. Here the CDR3 DNA reads TGTGCCAGCAGTCAAACGGGACAGATTTACTCTGGGGCCAACGTCCTGACTTTC. Translation: CASSQTGQIYSGANVLTF.

This clone was seen a single time. CDR3 sequence: CASSFVRGGQTSYEQYF. DNA for the CDR3: TGCGCCAGCAGCTTCGTAAGGGGCGGACAGACCTCCTACGAGCAGTACTTC. V usage is TRBV5-1 and J usage is TRBJ2-7, with D possibly TRBD1 on 6 matching bases. The CDR3 spans 17 residues. Germline-derived CDR1 and CDR2 are SGHRS and YFSETQ. The V end lost 2 bases, the J end lost 0 bases, and 18 bases lay between the germline ends.

J is TRBJ1-2 and V is TRBV2; 9 positions match TRBD1. The CDR3 totals 14 residues. Germline V gene sequence: CDR1 SNHLY, CDR2 FYNNEI. Unmatched junction bases numbered 10, after V lost 6 bases and J lost 8 bases. The CDR3 sequence is CASRDRGVTGGYTF. In DNA form, the CDR3 reads TGTGCCAGCAGGGACAGGGGCGTAACAGGGGGCTACACCTTC.

This clone was observed a handful of times. The gene calls are TRBV19 and TRBJ2-5; 7 bases are a match to TRBD2. V dropped 7 bases and J dropped 7; count of bases not matched to a gene: 9. CDR1 is LNHDA, CDR2 SQIVND, per germline (reference sequence). This CDR3 has 13 residues. CDR3 amino acids: CASTPTSRTTQYF. In DNA, the CDR3 is TGTGCCAGTACCCCGACTAGCCGGACGACCCAGTACTTC.